These 13 T cell receptor beta chains originate from one sample sequenced in a study of cytomegalovirus exposure and HLA in healthy donors. Amplification used 60 Vbeta primers and 13 Jbeta primers. TCRdb's table, derived via immunoSEQ multiplex PCR, lists solely in-frame clones and lacks some. The repertoire has about 170,000 clones, 60% to 85% of them found once; the top ten carry over 2.5%. The sample was PBMCs. Every receptor here comes from a female donor in good health and CMV-seronegative.

The chain links TRBV9 to TRBJ1-6, with 11 bases identical to TRBD1. The V segment lost 3 bases and the J segment 2 bases; nucleotides outside the gene matches: 10. Germline V gene data show CDR1 as SGDLS and CDR2 as YYNGEE. The CDR3 covers 19 residues. CDR3 bases: TGTGCCAGCAGCGAGGGACAGGGGGTCCTTCTACCCTATAATTCACCCCTCCACTTT. It specifies CASSEGQGVLLPYNSPLHF.

V usage is TRBV9 and J usage is TRBJ2-1; the match to TRBD2 covers 7 bases. The ends lost 2 bases at V and 5 bases at J; junction bases unmatched: 4. Germline V lookup: CDR1 SGDLS, CDR2 YYNGEE. This CDR3 is 14 amino acids long. The CDR3 sequence: CASSVSSGNNEQFF. The DNA for the CDR3 is TGTGCCAGCAGCGTTTCTAGCGGAAACAATGAGCAGTTCTTC.

The rearrangement links TRBV28 to TRBJ1-1; 7 positions match TRBD1. This CDR3 is built from 17 residues. Germline values: CDR1 MDHEN, CDR2 SYDVKM. With V trimmed by 4 bases and J by 0 bases, 11 bases remained unmatched. The DNA for the CDR3 is TGTGCCAGCAGTTCTCTCCTGACAGGGATGGTGAACACTGAAGCTTTCTTT. Translating gives CASSSLLTGMVNTEAFF.

V usage is TRBV5-6 and J usage is TRBJ2-2; 9 bases agree with TRBD2. CDR1 and CDR2 (germline): SGHDT, YYEEEE. J was trimmed by 9 bases and V by 4 bases; bases with no gene match: 10. The CDR3 is 15 amino acids. DNA of the CDR3: TGTGCCAGCAGCCCAGCGGGAGGCCCGGGAAGGGAGCTGTTTTTT. It codes for CASSPAGGPGRELFF.

V usage is TRBV19 and J usage is TRBJ2-3, with 9 bases lining up with TRBD2. Germline V gives CDR1 LNHDA, CDR2 SQIVND (reference sequence). This CDR3 is 16 amino acids long. The V segment lost 1 base and the J segment 2 bases; nucleotides outside the gene matches: 4. The CDR3 DNA reads as TGTGCCAGTAGTATAGCGCTAGCGGGGAACACAGATACGCAGTATTTT. Amino acids: CASSIALAGNTDTQYF.

This clone was counted only a few times. The V gene is TRBV18, the J gene TRBJ2-7, with 10 bases that match TRBD2. The CDR3 covers 16 residues. Germline CDR1 reads KGHSH; CDR2 reads LQKENI. V shed 3 bases and J 1 base; nucleotides not matched to a gene: 6. CDR3 nucleotide sequence: TGTGCCAGCTCACCTGTAGCGGGGGGCAGGTCCTACGAGCAGTACTTC. Translated: CASSPVAGGRSYEQYF.

The chain joins TRBV19 to TRBJ1-6, with TRBD1 as a possible D gene (5 bases). The V end lost 8 bases, the J end lost 4 bases, and 21 bases lay between the germline ends. CDR3 length equals 17 residues. From germline, CDR1 is LNHDA and CDR2 SQIVND (reference sequence). As DNA, the CDR3 is TGTGCCAGTCGGGACTTTTTGGGGACGAATTATAATTCACCCCTCCACTTT. Encoded protein: CASRDFLGTNYNSPLHF.

V and J are TRBV7-3 and TRBJ2-3; a weak D match, TRBD1 (6 bases). The length of the CDR3 is 14 residues. V lost 2 bases and J 2 bases, leaving 8 bases between the germline ends. Germline-derived CDR1 and CDR2 are SGHTA and FQGTGA. DNA of the CDR3: TGTGCCAGCAGCTTAGGACAGCACACAGATACGCAGTATTTT. Protein: CASSLGQHTDTQYF.

The chain recombines TRBV29-1 with TRBJ2-3; 7 bases fit TRBD1. After removal of 7 bases from V and 1 base from J, the junction contained 5 bases not matched to a gene. Per germline, CDR1 SQVTM and CDR2 ANQGSEA. CDR3 length: 13 residues. CDR3 amino acids: CSARQGGTDTQYF. In DNA, the CDR3 is TGCAGCGCTAGACAGGGAGGCACAGATACGCAGTATTTT.

Written as DNA, the CDR3 is TGTGCCAGTAGTTCCCTGGCAGGGGCGGGCGGGGAGCTGTTTTTT. This codes for CASSSLAGAGGELFF. V usage is TRBV19 and J usage is TRBJ2-2; D may be TRBD1 (6 bases). Germline V gene data show CDR1 as LNHDA and CDR2 as SQIVND (reference sequence). The CDR3 sequence is 15 residues long. The V gene lost 5 bases and the J gene lost 7 bases, with 17 bases spanning the gap.

This clone was picked up a small number of times. The chain carries TRBV5-6 and TRBJ2-3; TRBD2 matches at 13 bases. Germline CDR1 and CDR2: SGHDT and YYEEEE. This CDR3 is built from 16 residues. J was trimmed by 5 bases and V by 4 bases; bases with no gene match: 7. The CDR3 here is CASSATSGGIGDTQYF. The CDR3 DNA reads as TGTGCCAGCAGCGCGACTAGCGGGGGGATTGGAGATACGCAGTATTTT.

In this sample, this clone turned up a few times. J is TRBJ1-2 and V is TRBV5-4; unclear D gene. There are 16 residues in the CDR3. Between the trimmed V and J ends, which lost 1 base and 7 bases, there was a span of 20 bases. Looked up from germline, CDR1 is SGHNT and CDR2 is YYREEE (reference sequence). DNA for the CDR3: TGTGCCAGCAGCTTGACATCGGGATCCGAATCCGCTGGCTACACCTTC. It yields the protein CASSLTSGSESAGYTF. Variable domain in full (rest from reference TRBV5-4 and TRBJ1-2): ETGVTQSPTHLIKTRGQQVTLRCSSQSGHNTVSWYQQALGQGPQFIFQYYREEENGRGNFPPRFSGLQFPNYSSELNVNALELDDSALYLCASSLTSGSESAGYTFGSGTRLTVV.

The chain employs TRBV13 and TRBJ2-3; 13 nucleotides align to TRBD2. Looked up from germline, CDR1 is PRHDT and CDR2 is FYEKMQ (reference sequence). V trimming: 5 bases; J trimming: 1 base; junction bases outside the gene matches: 3. The CDR3 spans 16 residues. CDR3 residues: CASSRTSGRGTDTQYF. The CDR3 coding sequence is TGTGCCAGCAGCCGCACTAGCGGGAGGGGCACAGATACGCAGTATTTT.